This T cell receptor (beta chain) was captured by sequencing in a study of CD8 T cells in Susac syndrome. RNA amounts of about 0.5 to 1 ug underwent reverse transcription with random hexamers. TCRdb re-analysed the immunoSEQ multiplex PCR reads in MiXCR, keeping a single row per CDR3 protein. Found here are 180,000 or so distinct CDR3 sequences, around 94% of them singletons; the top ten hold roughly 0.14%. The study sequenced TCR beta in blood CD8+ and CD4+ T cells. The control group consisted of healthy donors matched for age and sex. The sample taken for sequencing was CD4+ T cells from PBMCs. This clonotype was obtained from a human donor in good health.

CDR3 in amino acids: CSAPEAFF. The CDR3 DNA reads TGCAGTGCCCCCGAAGCTTTCTTT. This chain connects TRBV20-1 to TRBJ1-1; D remains ambiguous. CDR1 is DFQATT and CDR2 is SNEGSKA in the germline V gene (reference sequence). This CDR3 spans 8 amino acids. The V and J ends lost 6 bases and 8 bases respectively, with 4 bases between them.